The rows below give T cell receptor beta chains drawn from one sample of a study of cytomegalovirus exposure and HLA in healthy donors. Clones were read by immunoSEQ multiplex PCR, and TCRdb kept only the in-frame ones, dropping some. The sample includes roughly 130,000 clones, approximately 80% of them seen just once. Input material: PBMCs. Receptors originate from a woman aged 18-29 years in good health and CMV-seropositive. Each CDR3 is given with its conserved first and last residue. Fields, in order: V gene, J gene, D gene, clone size, CDR3 DNA, CDR3 protein. D genes are given only for firm matches. The size field is filled for only some rows; it gives once, few, many or a size class.

V: TRBV5-4; J: TRBJ1-1; D: -; size: -; DNA: TGTGCCAGCAGAACACAGGGGAACACTGAAGCTTTCTTT; CDR3: CASRTQGNTEAFF
V: TRBV5-1; J: TRBJ2-3; D: TRBD1; size: -; DNA: TGCGCCAGCAGCTTACCGACAGGGACAGATACGCAGTATTTT; CDR3: CASSLPTGTDTQYF
V: TRBV7-3; J: TRBJ2-3; D: TRBD2; size: -; DNA: TGTGCCAGCAAGCGGGGGGGCCTGTCAGATACGCAGTATTTT; CDR3: CASKRGGLSDTQYF
V: TRBV6-6; J: TRBJ1-1; D: -; size: -; DNA: TGTGCCAGCATTACAGGGCTCACTGAAGCTTTCTTT; CDR3: CASITGLTEAFF
V: TRBV5-1; J: TRBJ1-1; D: TRBD1; size: -; DNA: TGCGCCAGCAGCATGACAGGGGCGAACACTGAAGCTTTCTTT; CDR3: CASSMTGANTEAFF
V: TRBV10-2; J: TRBJ1-2; D: -; size: -; DNA: TGCGCCAGCAGTGAGAACAGACAGACCTCCTATGGCTACACCTTC; CDR3: CASSENRQTSYGYTF
V: TRBV2; J: TRBJ2-5; D: -; size: -; DNA: TGTGCCAGCAGTGAATGGGACAAGCAAGAGACCCAGTACTTC; CDR3: CASSEWDKQETQYF
V: TRBV27; J: TRBJ2-2; D: -; size: -; DNA: TGTGCCAGCAGACGACTGGACAGCGACACCGGGGAGCTGTTTTTT; CDR3: CASRRLDSDTGELFF
V: TRBV5-1; J: TRBJ1-2; D: -; size: few; DNA: TGCGCCAGCAGCACCTCAGGGCCGTCCGGGGGCTACACCTTC; CDR3: CASSTSGPSGGYTF
V: TRBV9; J: TRBJ2-1; D: -; size: -; DNA: TGTGCCAGCAGCGCAGACCTTGGGGGCATTGAGCAGTTCTTC; CDR3: CASSADLGGIEQFF
V: TRBV4-1; J: TRBJ2-1; D: TRBD2; size: once; DNA: TGCGCCAGCAGCCAAGAGTCTAGCGGGGGATACAATGAGCAGTTCTTC; CDR3: CASSQESSGGYNEQFF
V: TRBV4-1; J: TRBJ1-4; D: TRBD1; size: -; DNA: TGTGCCAGCAGCCAACCAGGGGGCGAAAAACTGTTTTTT; CDR3: CASSQPGGEKLFF
V: TRBV12-5; J: TRBJ1-5; D: -; size: -; DNA: TGTGCTAGTGGTTTGGTACTCCAGCCCCAGCATTTT; CDR3: CASGLVLQPQHF
V: TRBV4-1; J: TRBJ2-1; D: -; size: once; DNA: TGCGCCAGCAGCCAAGATCATGGGGACACCTTCTACAATGAGCAGTTCTTC; CDR3: CASSQDHGDTFYNEQFF
V: TRBV5-1; J: TRBJ2-3; D: -; size: -; DNA: TGCGCCAGCAGCTTGGAGAGCTCCTTCCCAGATACGCAGTATTTT; CDR3: CASSLESSFPDTQYF
V: TRBV30; J: TRBJ2-1; D: -; size: -; DNA: TGTGCCTGGAGTACCGCGGGGTCAGGGCAGTTCTTC; CDR3: CAWSTAGSGQFF
V: TRBV6-5; J: TRBJ1-2; D: TRBD1; size: -; DNA: TGTGCCAGCAGTTACACCCTCCGGACAGGGGATTATGGCTACACCTTC; CDR3: CASSYTLRTGDYGYTF
V: TRBV6-5; J: TRBJ2-5; D: TRBD2; size: -; DNA: TGTGCCAGCAGTTACTCTGGGACTAGCCGCGAGACCCAGTACTTC; CDR3: CASSYSGTSRETQYF
V: TRBV2; J: TRBJ2-1; D: TRBD1; size: -; DNA: TGTGTCAGGGAGAAAGGGACAGTCTCCTACAATGAGCAGTTCTTC; CDR3: CVREKGTVSYNEQFF
V: TRBV6-4; J: TRBJ2-7; D: TRBD2; size: -; DNA: TGTGCCAGCTCCCCTTCAGTGAGCGGGACCTACGAGCAGTACTTC; CDR3: CASSPSVSGTYEQYF
V: TRBV12-5; J: TRBJ2-7; D: TRBD1; size: -; DNA: TGTGCTAGTGGTTTGGATTCTGGGACAGAAGCGATCTTC; CDR3: CASGLDSGTEAIF
V: TRBV28; J: TRBJ2-7; D: TRBD2; size: few; DNA: TGTGCCAGCAGTCCTATCGGGGGGGGCTTCGAGCAGTACTTC; CDR3: CASSPIGGGFEQYF
V: TRBV15; J: TRBJ1-1; D: -; size: -; DNA: TGTGCCACCAGCAGAAACAGGGACACTGAAGCTTTCTTT; CDR3: CATSRNRDTEAFF
V: TRBV30; J: TRBJ1-2; D: TRBD1; size: few; DNA: TGTGCCTGGAGTTGGACAGGGGGAATGCTTGTCTACACCTTC; CDR3: CAWSWTGGMLVYTF
V: TRBV19; J: TRBJ1-5; D: TRBD1; size: -; DNA: TGTGCCAGTAGAGAACAGGGGCTCAATCAGCCCCAGCATTTT; CDR3: CASREQGLNQPQHF
V: TRBV28; J: TRBJ2-2; D: TRBD1; size: once; DNA: TGTGCCAGCAGTTTGGGACAGGGTCCCGGGGAGCTGTTTTTT; CDR3: CASSLGQGPGELFF
V: TRBV5-1; J: TRBJ1-2; D: -; size: once; DNA: TGCGCCAGCCACGACCAGGCTTTTGGCTACACCTTC; CDR3: CASHDQAFGYTF
V: TRBV29-1; J: TRBJ2-3; D: TRBD2; size: -; DNA: TGCAGCGTTGTGGCTAGCGGGGGGGCCCCCGATACGCAGTATTTT; CDR3: CSVVASGGAPDTQYF
V: TRBV5-4; J: TRBJ2-4; D: TRBD1; size: -; DNA: TGTGCCAGCAGCCGAGGACAGGGAAACATTCAGTACTTC; CDR3: CASSRGQGNIQYF
V: TRBV6-5; J: TRBJ1-5; D: -; size: -; DNA: TGTGCCAGCAGTTACTCGGGGGGGAGGCATCAGCCCCAGCATTTT; CDR3: CASSYSGGRHQPQHF
V: TRBV21-1; J: TRBJ1-1; D: -; size: -; DNA: TGTGCCAGCAGCAAGGACAGGGGGGACACTGAAGCTTTCTTT; CDR3: CASSKDRGDTEAFF
V: TRBV4-1; J: TRBJ2-7; D: TRBD2; size: -; DNA: TGCGCCAGCAGCCAAGAGAGCGGGGGTCTCTACGAGCAGTACTTC; CDR3: CASSQESGGLYEQYF
V: TRBV13; J: TRBJ1-1; D: -; size: -; DNA: TGTGCCAGCAGCTTTGCCTCAGGGGTGACTGAAGCTTTCTTT; CDR3: CASSFASGVTEAFF
V: TRBV28; J: TRBJ2-7; D: -; size: -; DNA: TGTGCCAGCACCACGGCCCGTCGGGGGACCTACGAGCAGTACTTC; CDR3: CASTTARRGTYEQYF
V: TRBV4-1; J: TRBJ1-6; D: -; size: -; DNA: TGCGCCAGCAGCCAAGATCTTTCGCGGTCTTCACCCCTCCACTTT; CDR3: CASSQDLSRSSPLHF
V: TRBV5-1; J: TRBJ1-6; D: TRBD1; size: -; DNA: TGCGCCAGCAGCCTCTCGGGACAGGGAAATTCACCCCTCCACTTT; CDR3: CASSLSGQGNSPLHF
V: TRBV29-1; J: TRBJ2-4; D: -; size: few; DNA: TGCAGCGTTGAAGATCCCGCGCTCGTGGCCAAAAACATTCAGTACTTC; CDR3: CSVEDPALVAKNIQYF
V: TRBV2; J: TRBJ2-3; D: TRBD2; size: -; DNA: TGTGCCAGCAGTGGGGGACTAGAGATCTTCGATACGCAGTATTTT; CDR3: CASSGGLEIFDTQYF
V: TRBV9; J: TRBJ2-3; D: TRBD2; size: -; DNA: TGTGCCAGCAGCTCCACGACTAGCGGGGGCGGGACAGATACGCAGTATTTT; CDR3: CASSSTTSGGGTDTQYF
V: TRBV4-1; J: TRBJ2-3; D: TRBD2; size: -; DNA: TGCGCCAGCAGCCAGACTAGCGGGGGGTGGGCAGATACGCAGTATTTT; CDR3: CASSQTSGGWADTQYF
V: TRBV27; J: TRBJ1-2; D: TRBD1; size: -; DNA: TGTGCCAGCAGTTTATTAGGAGGGGAAGGACAGGGGGGCTTCACCTTC; CDR3: CASSLLGGEGQGGFTF
V: TRBV7-9; J: TRBJ1-6; D: -; size: -; DNA: TGTGCCAGCAGCTTAGATGGGCAGGGTGGCTCACCCCTCCACTTT; CDR3: CASSLDGQGGSPLHF
V: TRBV7-9; J: TRBJ2-7; D: -; size: -; DNA: TGTGCCACAGACCCCGTAGGGGACAACTACGAGCAGTACTTC; CDR3: CATDPVGDNYEQYF
V: TRBV6-1; J: TRBJ1-6; D: -; size: -; DNA: TGTGCCAGCAGTAAGGTGGACTCGGACTCACCCCTCCACTTT; CDR3: CASSKVDSDSPLHF
V: TRBV6-5; J: TRBJ2-3; D: -; size: -; DNA: TGTGCCAGCAGTTACCCGGCGGGAAGCACAGATACGCAGTATTTT; CDR3: CASSYPAGSTDTQYF
V: TRBV19; J: TRBJ1-1; D: -; size: -; DNA: TGTGCCACGCGCCCAGGAGGCGGCACTGAAGCTTTCTTT; CDR3: CATRPGGGTEAFF
V: TRBV9; J: TRBJ2-4; D: -; size: -; DNA: TGTGCCAGCAGCGCCTGGGCCGGCAACGCAGCCAAAAACATTCAGTACTTC; CDR3: CASSAWAGNAAKNIQYF
V: TRBV2; J: TRBJ1-2; D: -; size: -; DNA: TGTGCCAGCAGTGGGTCGGTCGGGTTTGGCTACACCTTC; CDR3: CASSGSVGFGYTF
V: TRBV5-4; J: TRBJ1-4; D: TRBD1; size: -; DNA: TGTGCCAGCAGCTTGGTCGCAGACAGGGGGGGGGAAAAACTGTTTTTT; CDR3: CASSLVADRGGEKLFF
V: TRBV25-1; J: TRBJ2-3; D: TRBD2; size: -; DNA: TGTGCCAGCGGACAGGCGATTAGCGGGGGGTCGGAAACGCAGTATTTT; CDR3: CASGQAISGGSETQYF
V: TRBV7-9; J: TRBJ2-5; D: -; size: -; DNA: TGTGCCAGCACCCCACTTCAAGAGACCCAGTACTTC; CDR3: CASTPLQETQYF
V: TRBV6-1; J: TRBJ2-2; D: TRBD1; size: -; DNA: TGTGCCAGCAGTGAAGCCTACAGGGGCACCGGGGAGCTGTTTTTT; CDR3: CASSEAYRGTGELFF
V: TRBV5-4; J: TRBJ1-5; D: TRBD1; size: once; DNA: TGTGCCAGCAGCGTCGGGACAGAAAGCAATCAGCCCCAGCATTTT; CDR3: CASSVGTESNQPQHF